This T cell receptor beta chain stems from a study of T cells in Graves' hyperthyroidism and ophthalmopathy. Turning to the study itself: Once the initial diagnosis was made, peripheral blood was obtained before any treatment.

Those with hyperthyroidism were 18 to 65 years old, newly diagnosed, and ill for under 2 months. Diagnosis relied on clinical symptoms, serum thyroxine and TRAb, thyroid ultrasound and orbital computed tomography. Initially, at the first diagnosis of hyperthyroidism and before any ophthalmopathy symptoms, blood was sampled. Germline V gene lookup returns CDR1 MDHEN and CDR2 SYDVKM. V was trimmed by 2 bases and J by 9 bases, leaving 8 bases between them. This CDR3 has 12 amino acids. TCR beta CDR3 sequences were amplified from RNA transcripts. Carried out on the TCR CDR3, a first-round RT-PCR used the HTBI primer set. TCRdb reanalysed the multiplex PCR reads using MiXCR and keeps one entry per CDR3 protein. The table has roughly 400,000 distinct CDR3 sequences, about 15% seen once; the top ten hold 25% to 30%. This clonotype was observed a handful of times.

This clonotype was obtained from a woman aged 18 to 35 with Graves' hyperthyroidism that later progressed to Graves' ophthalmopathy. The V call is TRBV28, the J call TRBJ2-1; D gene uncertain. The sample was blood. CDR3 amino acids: CASSLGSFEQFF. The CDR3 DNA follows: TGTGCCAGCAGTTTAGGGTCCTTTGAGCAGTTCTTC.